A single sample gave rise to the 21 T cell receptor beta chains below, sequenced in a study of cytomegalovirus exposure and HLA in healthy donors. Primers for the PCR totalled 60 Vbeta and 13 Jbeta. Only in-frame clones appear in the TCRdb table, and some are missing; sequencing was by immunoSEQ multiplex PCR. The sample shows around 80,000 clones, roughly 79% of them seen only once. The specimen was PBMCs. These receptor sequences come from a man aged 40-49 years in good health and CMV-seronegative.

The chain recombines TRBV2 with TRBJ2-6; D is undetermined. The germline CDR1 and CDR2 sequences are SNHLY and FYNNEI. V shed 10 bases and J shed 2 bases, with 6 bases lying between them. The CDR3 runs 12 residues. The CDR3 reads CATATGANVLTF. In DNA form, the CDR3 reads TGTGCCACCGCGACTGGGGCCAACGTCCTGACTTTC. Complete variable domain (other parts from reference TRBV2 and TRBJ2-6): EPEVTQTPSHQVTQMGQEVILRCVPISNHLYFYWYRQILGQKVEFLVSFYNNEISEKSEIFDDQFSVERPDGSNFTLKIRSTKLEDSAMYFCATATGANVLTFGAGSRLTVL.

The CDR3: CASSLDRVNEQFF. The CDR3 region has the DNA TGTGCCAGCAGCCTGGACAGGGTAAATGAGCAGTTCTTC. This sequence joins TRBV9 and TRBJ2-1, with 8 bases that match TRBD1. The germline CDR1 and CDR2 sequences are SGDLS and YYNGEE. CDR3 length: 13 amino acids. The J segment lost 7 bases and the V segment lost 4 bases, leaving 4 bases of the junction unmatched.

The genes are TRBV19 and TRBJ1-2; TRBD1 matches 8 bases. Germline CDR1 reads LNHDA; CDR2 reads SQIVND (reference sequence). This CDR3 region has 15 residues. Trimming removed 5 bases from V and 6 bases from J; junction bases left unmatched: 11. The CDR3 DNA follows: TGTGCCAGTAGTCCAGGGGCAGGGGGCATAAATGGCTACACCTTC. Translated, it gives CASSPGAGGINGYTF.

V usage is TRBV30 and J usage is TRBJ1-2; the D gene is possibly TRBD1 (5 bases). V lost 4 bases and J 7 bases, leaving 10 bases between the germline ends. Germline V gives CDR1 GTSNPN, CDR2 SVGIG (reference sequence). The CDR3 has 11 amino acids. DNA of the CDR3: TGTGCCTGGATAAGCAGGGCTGGCTACACCTTC. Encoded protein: CAWISRAGYTF. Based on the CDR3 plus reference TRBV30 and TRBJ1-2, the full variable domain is SQTIHQWPATLVQPVGSPLSLECTVEGTSNPNLYWYRQAAGRGLQLLFYSVGIGQISSEVPQNLSASRPQDRQFILSSKKLLLSDSGFYLCAWISRAGYTFGSGTRLTVV.

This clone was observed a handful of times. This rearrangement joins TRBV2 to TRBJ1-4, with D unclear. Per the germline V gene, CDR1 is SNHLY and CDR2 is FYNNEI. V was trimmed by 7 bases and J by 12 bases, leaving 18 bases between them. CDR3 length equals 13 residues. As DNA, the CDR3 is TGTGCCAGCACCGAACAACCCGGGCGGGAACTGTTTTTT. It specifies CASTEQPGRELFF.

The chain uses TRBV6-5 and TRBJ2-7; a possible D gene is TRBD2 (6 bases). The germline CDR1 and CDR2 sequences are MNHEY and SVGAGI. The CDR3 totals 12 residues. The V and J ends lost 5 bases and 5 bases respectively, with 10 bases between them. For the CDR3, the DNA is TGTGCCAGCAGTGGAGGGCGCCACGAGCAGTACTTC. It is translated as CASSGGRHEQYF.

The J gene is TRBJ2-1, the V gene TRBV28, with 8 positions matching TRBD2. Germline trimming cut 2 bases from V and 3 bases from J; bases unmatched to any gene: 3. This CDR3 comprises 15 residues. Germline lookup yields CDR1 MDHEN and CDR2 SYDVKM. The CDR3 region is CASSLAGGHYNEQFF. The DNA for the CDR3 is TGTGCCAGCAGTTTAGCGGGAGGCCACTACAATGAGCAGTTCTTC.

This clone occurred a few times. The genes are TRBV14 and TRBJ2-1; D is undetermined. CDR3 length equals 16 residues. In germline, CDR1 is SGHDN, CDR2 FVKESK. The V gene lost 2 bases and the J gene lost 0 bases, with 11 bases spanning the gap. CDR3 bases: TGTGCCAGCAGCCAACTAAGCGAGAGCTCCTACAATGAGCAGTTCTTC. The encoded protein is CASSQLSESSYNEQFF.

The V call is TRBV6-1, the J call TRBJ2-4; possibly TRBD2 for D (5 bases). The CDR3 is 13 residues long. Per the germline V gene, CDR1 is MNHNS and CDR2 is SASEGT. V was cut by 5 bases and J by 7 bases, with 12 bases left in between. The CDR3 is CASSPAGRNIQYF. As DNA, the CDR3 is TGTGCCAGCAGTCCCGCGGGTAGGAACATTCAGTACTTC.

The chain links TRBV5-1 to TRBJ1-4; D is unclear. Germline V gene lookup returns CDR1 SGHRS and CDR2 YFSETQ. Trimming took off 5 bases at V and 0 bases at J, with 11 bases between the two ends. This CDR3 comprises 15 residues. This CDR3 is CASSMQSATNEKLFF. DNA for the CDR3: TGCGCCAGCAGTATGCAGTCTGCAACTAATGAAAAACTGTTTTTT.

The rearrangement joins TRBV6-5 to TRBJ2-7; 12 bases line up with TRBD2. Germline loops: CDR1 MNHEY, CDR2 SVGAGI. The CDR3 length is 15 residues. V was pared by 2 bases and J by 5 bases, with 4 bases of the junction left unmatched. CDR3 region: CASSYQGLAGHEQYF. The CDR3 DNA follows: TGTGCCAGCAGTTACCAGGGACTAGCGGGCCACGAGCAGTACTTC.

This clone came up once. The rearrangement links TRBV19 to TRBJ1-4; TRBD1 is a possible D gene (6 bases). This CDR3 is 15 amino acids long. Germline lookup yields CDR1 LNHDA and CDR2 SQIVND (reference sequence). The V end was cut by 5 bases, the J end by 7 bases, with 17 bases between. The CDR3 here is CASSLPGSGVEKLFF. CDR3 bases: TGTGCCAGTAGTCTTCCGGGCTCAGGGGTTGAAAAACTGTTTTTT.

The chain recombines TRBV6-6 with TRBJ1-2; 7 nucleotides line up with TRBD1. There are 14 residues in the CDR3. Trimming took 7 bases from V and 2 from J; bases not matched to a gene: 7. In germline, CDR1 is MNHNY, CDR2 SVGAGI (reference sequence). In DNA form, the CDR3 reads TGTGCCAGCACCTTACTACAGGGGAACTATGGCTACACCTTC. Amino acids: CASTLLQGNYGYTF.

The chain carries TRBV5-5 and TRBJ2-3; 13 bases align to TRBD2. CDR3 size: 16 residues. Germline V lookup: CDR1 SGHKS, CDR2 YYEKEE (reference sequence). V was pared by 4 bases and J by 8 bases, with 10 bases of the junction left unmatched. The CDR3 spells CASSPKLAGGHPTQYF. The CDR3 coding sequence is TGTGCCAGCAGCCCCAAACTAGCGGGAGGGCATCCTACGCAGTATTTT.

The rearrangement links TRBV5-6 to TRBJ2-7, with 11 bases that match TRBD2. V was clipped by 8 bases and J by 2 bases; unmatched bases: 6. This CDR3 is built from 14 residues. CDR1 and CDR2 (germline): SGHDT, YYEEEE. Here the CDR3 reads CASRTSGLAYEQYF. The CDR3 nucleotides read TGTGCCAGTCGGACTAGCGGGCTCGCCTACGAGCAGTACTTC.

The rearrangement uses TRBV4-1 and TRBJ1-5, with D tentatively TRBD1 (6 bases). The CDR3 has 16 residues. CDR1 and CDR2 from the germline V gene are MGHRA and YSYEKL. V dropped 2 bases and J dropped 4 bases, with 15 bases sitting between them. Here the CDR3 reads CASSQSTGSNNQPQHF. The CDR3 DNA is TGCGCCAGCAGCCAATCTACAGGGTCGAATAATCAGCCCCAGCATTTT.

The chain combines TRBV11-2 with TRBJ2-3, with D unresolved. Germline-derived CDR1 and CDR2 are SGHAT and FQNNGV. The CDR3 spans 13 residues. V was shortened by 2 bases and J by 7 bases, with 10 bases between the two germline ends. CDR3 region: CASSLNLLNTQYF. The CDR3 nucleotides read TGTGCCAGCAGCTTAAATTTACTCAATACGCAGTATTTT.

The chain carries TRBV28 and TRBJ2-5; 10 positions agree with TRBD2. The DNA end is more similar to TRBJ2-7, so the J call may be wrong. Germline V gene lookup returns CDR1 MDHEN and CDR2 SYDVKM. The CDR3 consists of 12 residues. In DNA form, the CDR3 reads TGTGCCAGCACTAGCGGGAGCTACGAGCAGTACTTC. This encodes CASTSGSYEQYF.

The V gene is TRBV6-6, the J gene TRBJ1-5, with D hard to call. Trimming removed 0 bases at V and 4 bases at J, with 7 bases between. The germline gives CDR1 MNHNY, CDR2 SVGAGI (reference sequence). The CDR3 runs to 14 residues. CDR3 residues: CASSYSYENQPQHF. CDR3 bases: TGTGCCAGCAGTTACTCATACGAGAATCAGCCCCAGCATTTT.

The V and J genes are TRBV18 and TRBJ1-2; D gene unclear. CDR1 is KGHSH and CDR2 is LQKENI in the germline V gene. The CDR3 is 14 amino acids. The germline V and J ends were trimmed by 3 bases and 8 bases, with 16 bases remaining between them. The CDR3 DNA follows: TGTGCCAGCTCACCTACGGAGGGAGGCGGCGGCTACACCTTC. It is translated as CASSPTEGGGGYTF.

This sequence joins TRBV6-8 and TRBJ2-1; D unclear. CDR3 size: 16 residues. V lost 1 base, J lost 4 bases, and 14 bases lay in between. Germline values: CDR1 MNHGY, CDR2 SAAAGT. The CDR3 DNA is TGTGCCAGCAGTTACTTACCCTCAAACTTATACAATGAGCAGTTCTTC. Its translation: CASSYLPSNLYNEQFF.